Sequencing of this TCR beta chain was carried out in a study of naive and memory T cell subsets. V was cut by 2 bases and J by 9 bases, with 16 bases left in between. The CDR3 has 15 amino acids. Germline V lookup: CDR1 MNHEY, CDR2 SMNVEV (reference sequence). An equimolar mix of two oligonucleotides served as the beta constant-region primer for TRBC1 and TRBC2. Nested alpha and beta constant-region primers with the SP2 primer drove four PCR rounds on ligated cDNA. TCRdb redid the calling of the UMI-ligation and nested PCR reads with MiXCR, one entry per CDR3 protein. The sample has some 83,000 distinct CDR3 sequences, around 9% seen once; the top ten hold less than 1.5%. After CD4 positive bead selection, the CD4-negative fraction gave CD8 T cells. Cells stained for CD3, CD4, CD8, CD45RA and CD27 were sorted into four subsets. Broader study findings: Naive repertoires, especially CD8, held a few larger clonotypes, possibly memory cells re-expressing CD45RA.

This clonotype was detected ten times or more. Its antigen remains unidentified. The receptor was derived from a human donor in good health. The V call is TRBV27, the J call TRBJ2-2; D is undetermined. The sample was naive CD8+ T cells from blood. The CDR3 region is CASSLGPPAGRELFF. The CDR3 DNA reads as TGTGCCAGCAGTTTAGGCCCCCCAGCCGGCCGGGAGCTGTTTTTT.